The T cell receptor beta chain under discussion was sequenced for a study of T cells and Merkel cell carcinoma outcomes. This CDR3 region has 15 residues. Trimming left V 1 base short and J 3 bases short, with 9 bases between. Germline V lookup: CDR1 LGHNA, CDR2 YSLEER. Only in-frame clones appear in the TCRdb table, and some are missing; sequencing was by immunoSEQ multiplex PCR. The table includes 4,000 to 5,000 clones, around 92% detected once. Findings and caveats of the study: In Merkel cell carcinoma, repertoire and T-cell density reportedly predicted outcomes.

As for this clone: Its antigen is as yet unknown.

The TCR comes from a human donor with Merkel cell carcinoma. Sequenced input: tumor tissue from Merkel cell carcinoma. The J gene is TRBJ2-2, the V gene TRBV4-3; D remains ambiguous. The CDR3 coding sequence is TGCGCCAGCAGCCAAGGTCGTTTTTACACCGGGGAGCTGTTTTTT. Protein product: CASSQGRFYTGELFF.